This T cell receptor (beta chain) was recorded in a study of naive and memory T cell subsets. General study findings and limits: Potentially, T cell activation and differentiation skew this RNA-based measurement.

Ten or more counts support this clonotype. Antigen: not known. The library had UMIs added by 3' ligation of an oligonucleotide to TCR cDNA. Amplification of ligated cDNA took four PCR rounds with SP2 and nested alpha and beta constant primers. MiXCR, applied by TCRdb to the 5' RACE reads, yields one record per CDR3 protein. The sample records 55,000 to 65,000 distinct CDR3 sequences, 6% to 8.5% being singletons. CDR3 length: 13 residues. Germline V gives CDR1 MGHDK, CDR2 SYGVNS. V lost 6 bases to trimming and J lost 11 bases; unmatched junction nucleotides: 9. This sequence joins TRBV25-1 and TRBJ1-5; 8 bases match TRBD1. The receptor comes from a female donor in good health. CDR3 sequence: CASRLTGGESQHF. Here the CDR3 DNA reads TGTGCCAGCAGGTTAACAGGGGGAGAGTCCCAGCATTTT.